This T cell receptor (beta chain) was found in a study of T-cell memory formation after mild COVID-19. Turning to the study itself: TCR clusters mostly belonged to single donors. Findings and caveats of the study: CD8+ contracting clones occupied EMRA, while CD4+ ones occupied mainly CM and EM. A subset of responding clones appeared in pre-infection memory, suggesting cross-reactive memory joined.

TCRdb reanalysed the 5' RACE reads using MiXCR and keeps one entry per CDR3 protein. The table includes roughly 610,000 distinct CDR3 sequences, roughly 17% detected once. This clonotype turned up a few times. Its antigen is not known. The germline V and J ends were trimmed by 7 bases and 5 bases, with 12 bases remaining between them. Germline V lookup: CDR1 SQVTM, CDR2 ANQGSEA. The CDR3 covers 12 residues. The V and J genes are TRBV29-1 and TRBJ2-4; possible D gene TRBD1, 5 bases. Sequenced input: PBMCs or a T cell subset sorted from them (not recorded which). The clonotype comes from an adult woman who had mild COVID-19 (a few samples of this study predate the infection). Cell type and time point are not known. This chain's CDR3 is CSAQDTQNIQYF. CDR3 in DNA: TGCAGCGCACAGGACACACAAAACATTCAGTACTTC.